These 18 T cell receptor beta chains originate from one sample sequenced in a study of regulatory T cells in long-lasting Graves disease. The authors built TCR beta libraries using iRepertoire HTBI primers and Arm-PCR of CDR3 regions. TCRdb re-called the multiplex PCR reads through MiXCR, storing one row per CDR3 protein. Of 450,000 to 650,000 distinct CDR3 sequences in the sample, around 15% were seen once. Time point defined: newly diagnosed GD, antithyroid drugs for less than 3 months. Following extraction of RNA from PBMCs, that RNA was used to make the TCR library. This same sample was also taken into another study, of T cells in Graves' hyperthyroidism and ophthalmopathy.

The source material was peripheral blood mononuclear cells (PBMCs), sampled at new diagnosis, from a patient treated with antithyroid drugs. The receptor source for this set is a woman aged 35 to 59 with Graves disease.

The chain is built from TRBV5-1 and TRBJ1-6; D not certain. This CDR3 region has 16 residues. Germline V lookup: CDR1 SGHRS, CDR2 YFSETQ. V was pared by 1 base and J by 4 bases, with 12 bases between. CDR3 in amino acids: CASSLSGVRYNSPLHF. CDR3 in DNA: TGCGCCAGCAGCTTGAGCGGAGTAAGGTATAATTCACCCCTCCACTTT.

In its sample, this clonotype was seen a few times. This chain links TRBV12-5 with TRBJ1-2; no definite D call. In germline, CDR1 is LGHNT, CDR2 FRNRAP. Trimming removed 4 bases from V and 1 base from J, with 10 bases in between. The CDR3 has 14 residues. The CDR3 DNA is TGTGCTAGTGGTTCGAGGAGGGTTAACTATGGCTACACCTTC. It encodes CASGSRRVNYGYTF.

This clonotype came up many times. The chain employs TRBV27 and TRBJ1-6, with TRBD1 matching over 8 bases. The germline V gene has CDR1 MNHEY and CDR2 SMNVEV (reference sequence). J was trimmed by 10 bases and V by 3 bases; bases with no gene match: 8. The CDR3 totals 15 residues. The CDR3 region is CASSFTGTGRSPLHF. Here the CDR3 DNA reads TGTGCCAGCAGTTTTACCGGGACAGGAAGGTCACCCCTCCACTTT.

This clonotype showed up just a few times. The gene calls are TRBV29-1 and TRBJ1-5, with 7 bases aligning to TRBD1. With V trimmed by 7 bases and J by 6 bases, 9 bases remained unmatched. Germline V CDR1 and CDR2: SQVTM, ANQGSEA. The CDR3 sequence is 13 residues long. CDR3 amino acids: CSAVTGMGQPQHF. In DNA form, the CDR3 reads TGCAGCGCCGTGACAGGGATGGGTCAGCCCCAGCATTTT.

At least ten counts were recorded for this clonotype. This sequence joins TRBV20-1 and TRBJ1-2, with TRBD1 matching 10 bases. The germline V gene encodes CDR1 DFQATT and CDR2 SNEGSKA (reference sequence). Germline trimming cut 3 bases from V and 10 bases from J; bases unmatched to any gene: 23. This CDR3 has 18 amino acids. The CDR3 here is CSASSIGQGEFGSRPYTF. CDR3 nucleotide sequence: TGCAGTGCTAGTTCGATAGGACAGGGGGAATTTGGGTCCAGGCCCTACACCTTC.

The chain is built from TRBV10-3 and TRBJ1-6; 9 bases agree with TRBD1. With 4 bases clipped from V and 7 bases from J, the junction kept 5 bases outside the gene matches. This CDR3 comprises 15 residues. CDR1 ENHRY and CDR2 SYGVKD come from the germline V gene. CDR3 DNA: TGTGCCATCAGTGCGCGGGACAGGGTAAATTCACCCCTCCACTTT. This sequence encodes CAISARDRVNSPLHF.

The chain couples TRBV9 to TRBJ1-1, with a weak D call TRBD1 (6 bases). The CDR3 length is 13 residues. Trimming stripped 3 bases from V and 3 bases from J, with 9 bases between. CDR1 and CDR2 (germline): SGDLS, YYNGEE. CDR3 sequence: CASSEGGDTEAFF. The CDR3 region has the DNA TGTGCCAGCAGCGAGGGGGGGGACACTGAAGCTTTCTTT.

This clonotype was seen ten or more times. The CDR3 reads CASRGRYAYQETQYF. The CDR3 bases are TGTGCCAGCAGAGGACGGTATGCGTACCAAGAGACCCAGTACTTC. J is TRBJ2-5 and V is TRBV2; D unresolved. Trimming took 6 bases from V and 0 from J, leaving 14 bases between them. Germline-derived CDR1 and CDR2 are SNHLY and FYNNEI. This CDR3 has 15 residues.

This clonotype was detected many times. V gene TRBV2 combines with J gene TRBJ1-1, with 8 positions matching TRBD1. The germline V gene encodes CDR1 SNHLY and CDR2 FYNNEI. This CDR3 is built from 14 residues. The junction had 6 bases not matched to a gene; V was cut back by 5 bases and J by 4 bases. CDR3 region: CASSINRGITEAFF. The CDR3 DNA sequence: TGTGCCAGCAGTATCAACAGGGGGATCACTGAAGCTTTCTTT.

This sequence joins TRBV5-6 and TRBJ2-5; 10 nucleotides match TRBD1. The length of the CDR3 is 12 residues. CDR1 and CDR2 (germline): SGHDT, YYEEEE. The V gene end was trimmed by 4 bases and the J gene end by 10 bases; junction bases not matched to a gene: 4. The CDR3 loop is CASSLDRGDQYF. In DNA, the CDR3 is TGTGCCAGCAGCCTGGACAGGGGGGACCAGTACTTC.

This clonotype has ten or more counts. The junction shows a germline mismatch at one end, possibly a read error. The chain has TRBV11-1 and TRBJ1-1, with D unresolved. The germline gives CDR1 SGHAT, CDR2 FQDESV (reference sequence). The CDR3 extends over 15 amino acids. The CDR3: CASSRMGPPNTEAFF. In nucleotides, the CDR3 is TGCGCCAGCAGCCGCATGGGCCCGCCGAACACTGAAGCTTTCTTT.

This clonotype was detected ten times or more. The chain joins TRBV11-1 to TRBJ2-5, with no clear D. Germline-derived CDR1 and CDR2 are SGHAT and FQDESV (reference sequence). The V gene lost 2 bases and the J gene lost 3 bases, with 10 bases spanning the gap. The CDR3 extends over 14 amino acids. CDR3 sequence: CASSLTLSKETQYF. CDR3 bases: TGTGCCAGCAGCTTAACACTATCGAAAGAGACCCAGTACTTC.

This clonotype was seen once. The chain couples TRBV29-1 to TRBJ1-3; 9 nucleotides line up with TRBD1. This CDR3 spans 15 amino acids. The ends lost 6 bases at V and 6 bases at J; junction bases unmatched: 12. Germline CDR1 reads SQVTM; CDR2 reads ANQGSEA. The CDR3 region has the DNA TGCAGCGTCCACAAGGCACAGGGGGCAGAAAACACCATATATTTT. Translation gives CSVHKAQGAENTIYF.

This clonotype was picked up a small number of times. The chain is built from TRBV4-1 and TRBJ1-5; 9 bases map to TRBD1. Germline loops: CDR1 MGHRA, CDR2 YSYEKL. Losses at the gene ends were 6 bases for V and 0 bases for J; bases not matched to a gene: 9. CDR3 size: 17 residues. The CDR3 region has the DNA TGCGCCAGCAGAGGACGGGACAGGGCCTATAGCAATCAGCCCCAGCATTTT. It encodes CASRGRDRAYSNQPQHF.

This clonotype has ten or more counts. The chain couples TRBV27 to TRBJ2-5; TRBD2 might be the D (6 bases). This CDR3 spans 13 amino acids. Deletions cut 2 bases from V and 6 bases from J, with 10 bases between. The germline V gene has CDR1 MNHEY and CDR2 SMNVEV (reference sequence). CDR3 DNA sequence: TGTGCCAGCAGTTTAGGCGGGGTAAAGACCCAGTACTTC. The encoded protein is CASSLGGVKTQYF.

In this sample, this clonotype turned up a few times. One end of the junction is discordant with germline, which a read error may explain. The rearrangement uses TRBV29-1 and TRBJ1-2; D uncertain. Looked up from germline, CDR1 is SQVTM and CDR2 is ANQGSEA. This CDR3 comprises 13 residues. In DNA form, the CDR3 reads TGCAGCGTTGAAGGGGCAGATAACTATGGCTACGCCTTC. Amino acid sequence: CSVEGADNYGYAF.

This clonotype was counted ten times or more. The rearrangement links TRBV12-3 or TRBV12-4 to TRBJ1-5, with a possible D match to TRBD1 (6 bases). Trimming cost V 3 bases and J 7 bases, with 13 bases left between them. This CDR3 comprises 14 residues. CDR3 DNA sequence: TGTGCCAGCAGTTTCTCGGGGGCTGGCCAGCCCCAGCATTTT. Its translation is CASSFSGAGQPQHF.

This clonotype was detected many times. The chain is built from TRBV18 and TRBJ1-4, with D uncertain. This CDR3 contains 13 residues. Trimming took off 5 bases at V and 12 bases at J, with 16 bases between the two ends. Germline V gene lookup returns CDR1 KGHSH and CDR2 LQKENI. CDR3 nucleotide sequence: TGTGCCAGCTCAGAGGGCCCCGGTGCTGAACTGTTTTTT. It codes for CASSEGPGAELFF. Combining the CDR3 with reference TRBV18 and TRBJ1-4 gives the whole variable domain NAGVMQNPRHLVRRRGQEARLRCSPMKGHSHVYWYRQLPEEGLKFMVYLQKENIIDESGMPKERFSAEFPKEGPSILRIQQVVRGDSAAYFCASSEGPGAELFFGSGTQLSVL.